This TCR beta chain is drawn from a study of identifying expanded T cells in peripheral blood. Sequenced by immunoSEQ multiplex PCR; TCRdb stores in-frame clones only, minus some. The table shows around 100,000 clones, with approximately 88% occurring only once. Collection occurred without any documented infections or immune events in donors. Points on this clone: Its antigen is undetermined.

The study, taken as a whole, reports: Around 1.2 clones differed between technical replicates, versus about 17 and 20 over time. Clone count variance between roughly two-week samples rose with total template count.

V shed 1 base and J shed 0 bases, with 7 bases lying between them. Germline V gene sequence: CDR1 PRHDT, CDR2 FYEKMQ (reference sequence). The CDR3 runs 14 residues. The V gene is TRBV13, the J gene TRBJ2-7; D not certain. The TCR comes from a person aged 18 to 75 in good health. The sequencing sample was made of blood. CDR3 DNA sequence: TGTGCCAGCAGCTTAGTGGACCACTCCTACGAGCAGTACTTC. Amino acids: CASSLVDHSYEQYF.